This TCR beta chain was identified during a study of cytomegalovirus exposure and HLA in healthy donors. Study as a whole: Earlier work reported 95 million to 130 million unique TCR beta sequences from some 170 million T cells. Study results and limitations: Associated with cytomegalovirus, according to the listing, were approximately 160 TCR beta chains.

PCR was performed using 60 Vbeta and 13 Jbeta primers. The protocol was immunoSEQ multiplex PCR, while the TCRdb copy is restricted to in-frame clones and leaves out a portion. The table counts 91,000 or so clones; around 3.6% lies in the top ten. The germline CDR1 and CDR2 sequences are MNHNS and SASEGT. J gave up 5 bases and V 4 bases, and 6 bases lay outside the gene matches. The CDR3 extends over 16 amino acids. A note on this clone: Its antigen is unknown.

The specimen sequenced was PBMCs. The TCR was taken from a woman aged 30 to 39 in good health and CMV-seronegative. The chain is built from TRBV6-1 and TRBJ2-5, with TRBD2 matching 14 bases. CDR3 protein: CASSATGTSGSETQYF. The CDR3 bases are TGTGCCAGCAGTGCAACCGGGACTAGCGGGAGTGAGACCCAGTACTTC.